This T cell receptor beta chain was sequenced during a study of shared clonotypes between healthy human individuals. As defined, naive CD8 cells were CD45RO-negative and positively selected for CCR7, with terminally differentiated effector memory CD45RA+ cells excluded. The CDR3 contains 16 residues. Trimming took 0 bases from V and 8 from J, leaving 17 bases between them. Germline CDR1 is MNHEY and CDR2 is SVGAGI. The study, taken as a whole, reports: There were few donors, and this limited the genetic and exposure-history diversity represented. Relative to clonotypes present in all four donors, those not shared had lower generation probabilities. It was observed that 5% to 6% of naive CD4 clonotypes were shared across a handful of donors.

With respect to this clone: Antigen specificity is unknown.

Repertoires were generated with immunoSEQ multiplex PCR, while TCRdb's copy carries only in-frame clones and drops some. The sample has roughly 890,000 clones, 92% seen once; the top ten hold 24%. The V and J genes are TRBV6-5 and TRBJ2-1; D gene ambiguous. Sample: naive CD8+ T cells sorted from blood. The sequence came from a man aged 25-40 years in good health. The CDR3, as DNA: TGTGCCAGCAGTTACTCAGCCACATGGGAAGGTGATGAGCAGTTCTTC. Its translation is CASSYSATWEGDEQFF.